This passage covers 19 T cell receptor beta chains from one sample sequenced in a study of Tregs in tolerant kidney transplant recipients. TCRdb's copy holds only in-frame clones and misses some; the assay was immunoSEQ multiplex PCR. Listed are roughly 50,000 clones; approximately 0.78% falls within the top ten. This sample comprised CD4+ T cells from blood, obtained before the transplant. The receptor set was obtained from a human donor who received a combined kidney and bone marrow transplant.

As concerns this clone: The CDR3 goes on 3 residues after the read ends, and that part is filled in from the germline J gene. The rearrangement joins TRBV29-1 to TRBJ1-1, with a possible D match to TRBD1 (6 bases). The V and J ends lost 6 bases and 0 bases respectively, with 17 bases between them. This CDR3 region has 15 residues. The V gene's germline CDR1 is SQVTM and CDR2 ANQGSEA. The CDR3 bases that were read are TGCAGCGTCGACCTCTACAGGGTCATGAACACTGAA. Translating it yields CSVDLYRVMNTE. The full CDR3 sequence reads CSVDLYRVMNTEAFF.

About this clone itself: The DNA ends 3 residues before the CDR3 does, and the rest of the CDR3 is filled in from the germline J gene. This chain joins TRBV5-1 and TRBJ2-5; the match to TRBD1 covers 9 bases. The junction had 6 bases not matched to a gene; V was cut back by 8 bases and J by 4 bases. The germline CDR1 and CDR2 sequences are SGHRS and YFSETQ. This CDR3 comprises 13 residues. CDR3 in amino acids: CASSDRGGETQYF. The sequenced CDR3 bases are TGCGCCAGTTCGGACAGGGGTGGAGAGACC.

The chain's CDR3 is CASVQPLAASTDTQYF. The part of the CDR3 DNA that was read is TGTGCCAGCGTACAACCGCTAGCGGCCAGCACAGATACG. The gene calls are TRBV6-2 or TRBV6-3 and TRBJ2-3, with 7 positions matching TRBD2. The sequence runs out 3 residues before the end of the CDR3; the remainder is reconstructed from the germline J gene. This CDR3 is 16 amino acids long. Germline V CDR1 and CDR2: MNHEY, SVGEGT. Germline trimming cut 8 bases from V and 0 bases from J; bases unmatched to any gene: 11.

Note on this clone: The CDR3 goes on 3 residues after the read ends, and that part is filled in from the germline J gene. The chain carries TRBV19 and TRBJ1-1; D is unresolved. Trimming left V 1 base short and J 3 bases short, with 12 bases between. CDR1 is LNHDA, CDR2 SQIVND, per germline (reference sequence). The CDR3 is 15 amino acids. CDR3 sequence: CASSIGSSGDTEAFF. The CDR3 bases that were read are TGTGCCAGTAGTATAGGGAGCAGCGGTGACACTGAA.

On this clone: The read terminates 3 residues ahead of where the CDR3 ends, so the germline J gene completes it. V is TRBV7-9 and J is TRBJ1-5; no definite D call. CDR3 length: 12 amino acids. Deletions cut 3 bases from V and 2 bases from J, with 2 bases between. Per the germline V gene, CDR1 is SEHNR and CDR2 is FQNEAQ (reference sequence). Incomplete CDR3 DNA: TGTGCCAGCAGCTTCGGCAATCAGCCC. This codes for CASSFGNQP. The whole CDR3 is CASSFGNQPQHF.

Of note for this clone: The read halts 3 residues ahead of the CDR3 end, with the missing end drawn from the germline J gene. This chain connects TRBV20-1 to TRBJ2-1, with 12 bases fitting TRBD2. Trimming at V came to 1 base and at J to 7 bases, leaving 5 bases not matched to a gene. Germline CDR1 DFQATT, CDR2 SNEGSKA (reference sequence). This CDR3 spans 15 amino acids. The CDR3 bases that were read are TGCAGTGCTAGAGGACTAGCGGGGGCGTGGAATGAG. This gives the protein CSARGLAGAWNE. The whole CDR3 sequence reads CSARGLAGAWNEQFF.

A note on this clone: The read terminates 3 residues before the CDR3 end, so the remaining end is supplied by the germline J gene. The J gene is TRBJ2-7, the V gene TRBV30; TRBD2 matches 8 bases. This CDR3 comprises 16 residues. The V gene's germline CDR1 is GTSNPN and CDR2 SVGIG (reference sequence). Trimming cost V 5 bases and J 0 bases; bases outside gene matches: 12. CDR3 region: CAWGGRLAGHSYEQYF. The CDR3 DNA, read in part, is TGTGCCTGGGGAGGTAGGCTAGCGGGTCACTCCTACGAG.

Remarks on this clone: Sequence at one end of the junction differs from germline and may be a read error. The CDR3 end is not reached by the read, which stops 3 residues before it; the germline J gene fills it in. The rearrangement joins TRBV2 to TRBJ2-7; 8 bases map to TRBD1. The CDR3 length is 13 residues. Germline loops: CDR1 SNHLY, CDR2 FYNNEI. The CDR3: CASSEGQGDEQYF. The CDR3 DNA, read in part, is TGTGCCAGCAGCGAAGGACAGGGCGACGAG. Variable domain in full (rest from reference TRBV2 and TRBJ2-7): EPEVTQTPSHQVTQMGQEVILRCVPISNHLYFYWYRQILGQKVEFLVSFYNNEISEKSEIFDDQFSVERPDGSNFTLKIRSTKLEDSAMYFCASSEGQGDEQYFGPGTRLTVT.

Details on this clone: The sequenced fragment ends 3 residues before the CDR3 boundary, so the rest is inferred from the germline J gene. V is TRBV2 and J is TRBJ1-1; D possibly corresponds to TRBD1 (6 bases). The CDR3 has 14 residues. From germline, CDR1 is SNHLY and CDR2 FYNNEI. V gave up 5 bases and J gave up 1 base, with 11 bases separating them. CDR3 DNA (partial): TGTGCCAGCAGTTCCAAGGACAGGAACACTGAA. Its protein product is CASSSKDRNTE. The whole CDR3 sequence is CASSSKDRNTEAFF.

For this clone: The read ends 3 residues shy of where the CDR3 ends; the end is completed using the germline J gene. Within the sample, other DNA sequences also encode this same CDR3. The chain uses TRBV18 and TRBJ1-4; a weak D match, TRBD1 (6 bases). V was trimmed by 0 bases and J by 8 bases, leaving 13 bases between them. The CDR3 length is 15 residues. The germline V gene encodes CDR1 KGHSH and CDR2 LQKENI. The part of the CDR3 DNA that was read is TGTGCCAGCTCACCACCGGGGGCGGTGGGAGAAAAA. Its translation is CASSPPGAVGEK. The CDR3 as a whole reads CASSPPGAVGEKLFF.

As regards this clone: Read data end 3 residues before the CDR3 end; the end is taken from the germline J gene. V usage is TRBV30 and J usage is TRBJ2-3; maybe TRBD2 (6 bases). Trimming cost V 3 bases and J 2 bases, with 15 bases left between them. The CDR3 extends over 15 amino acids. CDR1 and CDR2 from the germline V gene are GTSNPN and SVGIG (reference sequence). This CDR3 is CAWRGLTFNTDTQYF. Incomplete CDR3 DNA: TGTGCCTGGAGGGGACTTACCTTCAACACAGATACG.

The part of the CDR3 DNA that was read is TGTGCCAGCAGTACCCGGGACAGGGGGCGAGAGACC. Its translation is CASSTRDRGRET. The entire CDR3 is CASSTRDRGRETQYF. This chain uses TRBV6-2 or TRBV6-3 with TRBJ2-5; 12 nucleotides agree with TRBD1. Read sequence stops 3 residues before the CDR3 end, and the germline J gene provides the missing end. Germline CDR1 is MNHEY and CDR2 is SVGEGT. This CDR3 is 15 amino acids long. J lost 4 bases, V lost 5 bases, and 5 bases had no gene match.

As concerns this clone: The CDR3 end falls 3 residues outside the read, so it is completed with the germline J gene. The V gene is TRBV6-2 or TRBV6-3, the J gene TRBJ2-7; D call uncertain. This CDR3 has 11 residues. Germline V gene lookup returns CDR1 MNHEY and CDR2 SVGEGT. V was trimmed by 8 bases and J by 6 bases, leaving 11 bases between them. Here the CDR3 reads CASSLFCEQYF. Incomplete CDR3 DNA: TGTGCCAGCTCCTTGTTCTGCGAG.

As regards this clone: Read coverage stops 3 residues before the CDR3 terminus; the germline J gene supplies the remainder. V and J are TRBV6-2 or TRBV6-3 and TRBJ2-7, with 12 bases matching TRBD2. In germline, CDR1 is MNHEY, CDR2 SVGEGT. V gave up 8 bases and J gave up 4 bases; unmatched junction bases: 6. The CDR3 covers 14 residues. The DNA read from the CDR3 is TGTGCCAGCCGCACTAGCGGGAGGCCTTACGAG. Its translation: CASRTSGRPYE. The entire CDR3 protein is CASRTSGRPYEQYF.

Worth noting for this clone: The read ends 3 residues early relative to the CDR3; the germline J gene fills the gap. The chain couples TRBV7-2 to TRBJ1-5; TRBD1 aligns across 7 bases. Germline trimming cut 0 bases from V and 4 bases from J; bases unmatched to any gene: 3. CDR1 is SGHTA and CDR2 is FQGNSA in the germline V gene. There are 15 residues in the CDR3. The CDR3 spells CASSLAGQSNQPQHF. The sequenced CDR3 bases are TGTGCCAGCAGCTTAGCGGGACAGTCAAATCAGCCC.

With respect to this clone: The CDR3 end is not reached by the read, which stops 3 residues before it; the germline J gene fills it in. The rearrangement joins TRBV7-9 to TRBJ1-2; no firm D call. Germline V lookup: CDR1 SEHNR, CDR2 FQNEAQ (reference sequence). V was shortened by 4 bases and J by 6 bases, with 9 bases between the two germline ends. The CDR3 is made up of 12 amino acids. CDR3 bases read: TGTGCCAGCAGCTGGGCAGACGATGGC. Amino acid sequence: CASSWADDG. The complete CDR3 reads CASSWADDGYTF.

Partial CDR3 DNA: TGTGCCAGTAAAAAGAATAGCGGGGGGGCCGATGAG. Translation gives CASKKNSGGADE. The entire CDR3 protein is CASKKNSGGADEQFF. The J gene is TRBJ2-1, the V gene TRBV19; 11 nucleotides match TRBD2. The CDR3 end is not reached by the read, which stops 3 residues before it; the germline J gene fills it in. The V segment lost 7 bases and the J segment 8 bases; nucleotides outside the gene matches: 10. Germline CDR1 and CDR2: LNHDA and SQIVND (reference sequence). This CDR3 contains 15 residues.

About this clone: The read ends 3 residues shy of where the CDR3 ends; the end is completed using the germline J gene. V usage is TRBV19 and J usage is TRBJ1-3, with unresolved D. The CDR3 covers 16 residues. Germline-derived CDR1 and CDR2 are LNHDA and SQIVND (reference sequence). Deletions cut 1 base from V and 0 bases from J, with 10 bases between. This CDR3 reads CASSIAHSYSGNTIYF. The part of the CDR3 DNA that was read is TGTGCCAGTAGTATAGCCCACAGTTACTCTGGAAACACC.

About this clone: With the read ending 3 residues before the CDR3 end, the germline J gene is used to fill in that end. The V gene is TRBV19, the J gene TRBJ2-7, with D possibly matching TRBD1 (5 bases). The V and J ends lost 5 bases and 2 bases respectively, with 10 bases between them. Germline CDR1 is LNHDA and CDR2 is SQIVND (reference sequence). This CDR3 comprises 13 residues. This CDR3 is CASSSRQTYEQYF. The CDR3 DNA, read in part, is TGTGCCAGTAGTTCGAGACAGACCTACGAG.